This T cell receptor (beta chain) was sequenced in a study of CD8 T cells in ankylosing spondylitis. TCRdb re-called the 5' RACE reads with MiXCR, one entry per CDR3 protein. The data show about 510,000 distinct CDR3 sequences, approximately 5% seen once. Overall study results and limits: CD8+ disease-linked clones were present at relatively low frequencies in blood. One TCR beta motif, made up of eight highly homologous variants, appeared characteristic of ankylosing spondylitis blood.

The germline CDR1 and CDR2 sequences are SGHRS and YFSETQ. There are 16 residues in the CDR3. With 0 bases removed from V and 3 bases from J, the gap between germline ends came to 15 bases. Note on this clonotype: The target antigen is unknown.

The TCR comes from a male donor with ankylosing spondylitis. The rearrangement uses TRBV5-1 and TRBJ2-5; no clear D. The source material was blood, either unsorted or a sorted T cell fraction (not recorded which). CDR3 loop: CASSLVVGGWEETQYF. DNA of the CDR3: TGCGCCAGCAGCTTGGTTGTGGGCGGATGGGAAGAGACCCAGTACTTC.